This TCR beta chain was sequenced in a study of shared clonotypes between healthy human individuals. Only one count was recorded for this clone. Assay used: immunoSEQ multiplex PCR; TCRdb lists only in-frame clones, some missing. Of approximately 1,500,000 clones detected, approximately 98% appear once; the ten largest clones hold 0.45%. This clonotype was obtained from a man aged 25 to 40 in good health. The sequenced sample consisted of naive CD4+ T cells sorted from blood. The subset denotes: CD45RA+ positively selected.

The CDR3 loop is CAWQREWGYEQYF. In DNA, the CDR3 is TGTGCCTGGCAGAGAGAGTGGGGGTACGAGCAGTACTTC. The V call is TRBV30, the J call TRBJ2-7, with D perhaps assigned TRBD1 or TRBD2 (5 bases each). The V gene's germline CDR1 is GTSNPN and CDR2 SVGIG (reference sequence). The CDR3 totals 13 residues. The V gene lost 5 bases and the J gene lost 4 bases, with 15 bases spanning the gap.